This T cell receptor (beta chain) was recovered during a study of blood T cell repertoires in COVID-19. Source study methods: The assay estimated nucleated cells by amplifying reference gene primers. Libraries were prepared by immunoSEQ multiplex PCR; TCRdb keeps only in-frame clonotypes and omits some of them. That table is the source of V, J and clone size, and D and trimming were worked out from the DNA. The sample yields a few hundred thousand clones, roughly 83% seen once. CDR1 and CDR2 from the germline V gene are MNHNY and SVGAGI (reference sequence). The CDR3 has 16 amino acids. Trimming cost V 5 bases and J 8 bases; bases outside gene matches: 13.

The rearrangement links TRBV6-6 to TRBJ2-1, with TRBD2 identical over 9 bases. Material: peripheral blood. The clonotype was recovered from a man older than 75 with acute or convalescent COVID-19. The CDR3 reads CASSPPTSGAPHEQFF. The CDR3 coding sequence is TGTGCCAGCAGTCCCCCGACTAGCGGAGCCCCCCATGAGCAGTTCTTC.